Presented here are 24 T cell receptor beta chains from one specimen sequenced in a study of Ad26.COV2.S vaccination and SARS-CoV-2 variants. Treatment: over 15 received Ad26.COV2.S at low or high dose, single or two shots; several received placebo; per-sample allocation not given. Vaccine and placebo recipients were sampled on day 63 after the first injection. Clones were read by immunoSEQ multiplex PCR, and TCRdb kept only the in-frame ones, dropping some. The sample includes about 370,000 clones, less than 90% of them seen just once. The source material was peripheral blood, sampled in a trial of Ad26.COV2.S vaccine versus placebo. The receptors originated from a person between 18 and 65 years old who received the Ad26.COV2.S COVID-19 vaccine or a placebo.

In regard to this clone: The junction differs from germline at one of its ends, possibly a read error. This chain links TRBV4-1 with TRBJ1-2, with D uncertain. The CDR3 consists of 13 residues. The germline V gene encodes CDR1 MGHRA and CDR2 YSYEKL. CDR3 loop: CASSQDVVSLGSF. CDR3 DNA: TGCGCCAGCAGCCAAGATGTGGTAAGCCTGGGCTCTTTC.

The rearrangement links TRBV4-1 to TRBJ1-1; perhaps TRBD1 as D (5 bases). V dropped 0 bases and J dropped 3 bases, with 14 bases sitting between them. Germline lookup yields CDR1 MGHRA and CDR2 YSYEKL. This CDR3 region has 16 residues. CDR3 nucleotide sequence: TGCGCCAGCAGCCAAGATGGGGCCGGGGTGGACACTGAAGCTTTCTTT. Translated, it gives CASSQDGAGVDTEAFF.

The J gene is TRBJ2-7, the V gene TRBV10-2; 7 bases fit TRBD1. CDR1 WSHSY and CDR2 SAAADI come from the germline V gene. V dropped 6 bases and J dropped 5; count of bases not matched to a gene: 10. The CDR3 has 14 amino acids. The CDR3 nucleotides are TGCGCCAGCAGCCTGACAGGGTTTATCAACGAGCAGTACTTC. This codes for CASSLTGFINEQYF.

The V call is TRBV3-1 (or the pseudogene TRBV3-2), the J call TRBJ2-5; D remains unclear. The length of the CDR3 is 11 residues. Between the trimmed V and J ends, which lost 7 bases and 1 base, there was a span of 4 bases. Germline CDR1 LGHDT, CDR2 YNNKEL (reference sequence). CDR3 amino acids: CASTIQETQYF. In DNA form, the CDR3 reads TGTGCCAGCACCATCCAAGAGACCCAGTACTTC.

The chain links TRBV7-2 to TRBJ1-1; D is perhaps TRBD1 (5 bases). With 5 bases removed from V and 1 base from J, the gap between germline ends came to 14 bases. The CDR3 runs 15 residues. Germline V gives CDR1 SGHTA, CDR2 FQGNSA. CDR3 in DNA: TGTGCCAGCAGCCAGGCCGGAGGGGCGAACACTGAAGCTTTCTTT. Residues: CASSQAGGANTEAFF.

V gene TRBV9 combines with J gene TRBJ2-3; 8 nucleotides line up with TRBD1. Germline CDR1 SGDLS, CDR2 YYNGEE. V trimming: 0 bases; J trimming: 6 bases; junction bases outside the gene matches: 12. The CDR3 length is 17 residues. The CDR3 nucleotides read TGTGCCAGCAGCGTAGGTGCAGGGGGCGCGAGCGGGGATACGCAGTATTTT. This encodes CASSVGAGGASGDTQYF.

J is TRBJ2-7 and V is TRBV5-1; 10 nucleotides agree with TRBD2. The CDR3 spans 15 residues. The germline CDR1 and CDR2 sequences are SGHRS and YFSETQ. Losses at the gene ends were 3 bases for V and 5 bases for J; bases not matched to a gene: 8. The CDR3 spells CASSSLAGGGHEQYF. In DNA, the CDR3 is TGCGCCAGCAGCTCCTTAGCGGGGGGCGGCCACGAGCAGTACTTC. The full variable domain, its missing parts supplied by reference TRBV5-1 and TRBJ2-7, is KAGVTQTPRYLIKTRGQQVTLSCSPISGHRSVSWYQQTPGQGLQFLFEYFSETQRNKGNFPGRFSGRQFSNSRSEMNVSTLELGDSALYLCASSSLAGGGHEQYFGPGTRLTVT.

The CDR3 region has the DNA TGTGCCAGCAGTGACGCGTTCCCCGACCAGCCCCAGCATTTT. Its protein product is CASSDAFPDQPQHF. V gene TRBV6-6 combines with J gene TRBJ1-5; unclear D gene. The CDR3 contains 14 residues. Germline V CDR1 and CDR2: MNHNY, SVGAGI (reference sequence). V lost 5 bases and J 7 bases, leaving 15 bases between the germline ends.

V gene TRBV19 combines with J gene TRBJ1-1; TRBD1 matches at 10 bases. Germline V gives CDR1 LNHDA, CDR2 SQIVND (reference sequence). This CDR3 spans 12 amino acids. Trimming took 10 bases from V and 5 from J; bases not matched to a gene: 4. CDR3 region: CATKDRGTEAFF. The CDR3 bases are TGTGCCACCAAGGACAGGGGGACTGAAGCTTTCTTT.

This clone was counted between two and nine times. The chain employs TRBV7-2 and TRBJ2-2; tentatively, D is TRBD1 (5 bases). Germline V gene lookup returns CDR1 SGHTA and CDR2 FQGNSA. V was cut by 5 bases and J by 2 bases, with 15 bases left in between. The CDR3 contains 16 residues. The CDR3: CASSPQGVANTGELFF. In DNA, the CDR3 is TGTGCCAGCAGCCCCCAAGGGGTAGCCAACACCGGGGAGCTGTTTTTT.

V is TRBV6-5 and J is TRBJ2-1, with D perhaps matching TRBD1 (6 bases). V lost 6 bases and J 8 bases, leaving 20 bases between the germline ends. The CDR3 runs to 15 residues. Per the germline V gene, CDR1 is MNHEY and CDR2 is SVGAGI. The CDR3, as DNA: TGTGCCAGCAGGGGGGCTGTCACAACGTGGGATGAGCAGTTCTTC. Encoded protein: CASRGAVTTWDEQFF.

This chain links TRBV3-1 (or the pseudogene TRBV3-2) with TRBJ2-7; D possibly corresponds to TRBD1 (6 bases). The CDR3 spans 14 residues. Trimming left V 4 bases short and J 1 base short, with 11 bases between. In germline, CDR1 is LGHDT, CDR2 YNNKEL (reference sequence). This CDR3 is CASSLGAESYEQYF. Written as DNA, the CDR3 is TGTGCCAGCAGCCTGGGGGCAGAATCCTACGAGCAGTACTTC.

Comments on this clone: The same CDR3 is also encoded by other DNA sequences in this sample. This sequence joins TRBV5-1 and TRBJ1-3, with D unclear. V gave up 0 bases and J gave up 2 bases, with 3 bases separating them. The CDR3 loop spans 13 amino acids. Germline loops: CDR1 SGHRS, CDR2 YFSETQ. CDR3 region: CASSLEAGNTIYF. The CDR3 nucleotides read TGCGCCAGCAGCTTGGAGGCTGGAAACACCATATATTTT. The full variable domain, completed using reference TRBV5-1 and TRBJ1-3, is KAGVTQTPRYLIKTRGQQVTLSCSPISGHRSVSWYQQTPGQGLQFLFEYFSETQRNKGNFPGRFSGRQFSNSRSEMNVSTLELGDSALYLCASSLEAGNTIYFGEGSWLTVV.

The CDR3 sequence: CAWSAGTEDGYTF. The CDR3 coding sequence is TGTGCCTGGAGCGCCGGGACAGAAGATGGCTACACCTTC. The chain joins TRBV30 to TRBJ1-2; TRBD1 matches 7 bases. Germline V gene data show CDR1 as GTSNPN and CDR2 as SVGIG (reference sequence). The junction had 7 bases not matched to a gene; V was cut back by 3 bases and J by 6 bases. The CDR3 loop spans 13 amino acids.

The genes are TRBV5-6 and TRBJ1-3, with 7 bases identical to TRBD1. The CDR3 covers 15 residues. Germline values: CDR1 SGHDT, CDR2 YYEEEE. The J segment lost 1 base and the V segment lost 4 bases, leaving 5 bases of the junction unmatched. The CDR3 sequence is CASSPRGYSGNTIYF. The DNA for the CDR3 is TGTGCCAGCAGCCCCAGGGGGTATTCTGGAAACACCATATATTTT.

This chain links TRBV2 with TRBJ2-7; TRBD1 might be the D (6 bases). The CDR3 loop spans 12 amino acids. Trimming removed 5 bases from V and 2 bases from J, with 7 bases in between. The germline gives CDR1 SNHLY, CDR2 FYNNEI. The CDR3 nucleotides read TGTGCCAGCAGTCAGGGGCCCTACGAGCAGTACTTC. Its translation is CASSQGPYEQYF.

The V and J genes are TRBV5-4 and TRBJ2-3; 11 bases fit TRBD2. CDR3 length: 14 residues. Looked up from germline, CDR1 is SGHNT and CDR2 is YYREEE (reference sequence). Trimming took 4 bases from V and 4 from J; bases not matched to a gene: 2. The CDR3 DNA reads TGTGCCAGCAGCGTAGCGGGGGGGCCAGATACGCAGTATTTT. It yields the protein CASSVAGGPDTQYF. The variable domain in full, completed from reference TRBV5-4 and TRBJ2-3, reads ETGVTQSPTHLIKTRGQQVTLRCSSQSGHNTVSWYQQALGQGPQFIFQYYREEENGRGNFPPRFSGLQFPNYSSELNVNALELDDSALYLCASSVAGGPDTQYFGPGTRLTVL.

V gene TRBV2 combines with J gene TRBJ2-7, with D tentatively TRBD1 (6 bases). CDR3 length: 14 residues. Between the trimmed V and J ends, which lost 5 bases and 3 bases, there was a span of 14 bases. The V gene's germline CDR1 is SNHLY and CDR2 FYNNEI. CDR3 region: CASSTDRGIYEQYF. In nucleotides, the CDR3 is TGTGCCAGCAGTACGGACAGAGGGATCTACGAGCAGTACTTC.

This clone has more than one count but fewer than ten. V and J are TRBV19 and TRBJ1-2; unclear D gene. V was clipped by 3 bases and J by 7 bases, with 12 bases between them. This CDR3 has 13 residues. Germline CDR1 and CDR2: LNHDA and SQIVND (reference sequence). The CDR3 loop reads CASSIMGDPGYTF. CDR3 DNA: TGTGCCAGTAGTATCATGGGTGATCCTGGCTACACCTTC. The whole variable domain, filled in from reference TRBV19 and TRBJ1-2, reads DGGITQSPKYLFRKEGQNVTLSCEQNLNHDAMYWYRQDPGQGLRLIYYSQIVNDFQKGDIAEGYSVSREKKESFPLTVTSAQKNPTAFYLCASSIMGDPGYTFGSGTRLTVV.

The chain has TRBV11-2 and TRBJ1-2; TRBD1 matches at 7 bases. This CDR3 is built from 14 residues. After removal of 0 bases from V and 6 bases from J, the junction contained 4 bases not matched to a gene. The germline gives CDR1 SGHAT, CDR2 FQNNGV. The CDR3 DNA is TGTGCCAGCAGCTTAGATGGGACAGACGATGGCTACACCTTC. It is translated as CASSLDGTDDGYTF.

CDR3 amino acids: CASSLVAGVMDEQFF. The CDR3, as DNA: TGTGCCAGCAGCTTGGTCGCGGGGGTGATGGATGAGCAGTTCTTC. The chain has TRBV7-6 and TRBJ2-1; 7 bases fit TRBD2. After removal of 3 bases from V and 8 bases from J, the junction contained 10 bases not matched to a gene. This CDR3 spans 15 amino acids. CDR1 is SGHVS and CDR2 is FNYEAQ in the germline V gene.

The genes are TRBV11-1 and TRBJ1-1; 7 bases agree with TRBD1. The CDR3 runs to 14 residues. Germline CDR1 SGHAT, CDR2 FQDESV (reference sequence). V lost 3 bases, J lost 5 bases, and 6 bases stayed unmatched. The DNA for the CDR3 is TGTGCCAGCAGCTTGGTACAGGGGTTTACTGAAGCTTTCTTT. As protein: CASSLVQGFTEAFF.

The chain uses TRBV27 and TRBJ1-1, with D perhaps TRBD1 (5 bases). Germline V gene data show CDR1 as MNHEY and CDR2 as SMNVEV (reference sequence). V was shortened by 4 bases and J by 4 bases, with 25 bases between the two germline ends. The CDR3 is made up of 18 amino acids. This chain's CDR3 is CASSSILGTVVMGTEAFF. The CDR3 nucleotides are TGTGCCAGCAGTTCTATCCTTGGGACCGTCGTAATGGGCACTGAAGCTTTCTTT.

The rearrangement links TRBV15 to TRBJ2-7, with 7 bases aligning to TRBD1. This CDR3 has 16 amino acids. V lost 4 bases to trimming and J lost 7 bases; unmatched junction nucleotides: 16. Germline CDR1 reads LNHNV; CDR2 reads YYDKDF (reference sequence). In DNA, the CDR3 is TGTGCCACCAGCAAAACGCCCTATTACAGGGGTGGGGAGCAGTACTTC. It is translated as CATSKTPYYRGGEQYF.